This T cell receptor (beta chain) was recovered during a study of T-cell reconstitution after alpha-beta-depleted transplantation in children. This sample's TCRbeta library carried unique molecular identifier barcodes. TCRdb processed the PCR reads anew with MiXCR; each CDR3 protein has one entry. The sample lists around 200,000 distinct CDR3 sequences; 6% to 7% were seen once. Between the trimmed V and J ends, which lost 7 bases and 4 bases, there was a span of 17 bases. In germline, CDR1 is SGHTA, CDR2 FQGNSA. The CDR3 consists of 14 residues. V gene TRBV7-2 combines with J gene TRBJ2-7; D could derive from TRBD1 or TRBD2 (6 bases each). This receptor was obtained from a human donor who donated a stem cell graft to a child with Wiskott-Aldrich syndrome. Sequencing used PBMCs from the stem cell graft donor, obtained from the stem cell graft. The CDR3, as DNA: TGTGCCAGCACCTACCGTGGAGGGGGGTACGAGCAGTACTTC. It yields the protein CASTYRGGGYEQYF.